The rows below give T cell receptor beta chains drawn from one sample of a study of cytomegalovirus exposure and HLA in healthy donors. Produced via immunoSEQ multiplex PCR; TCRdb's table is partial and in-frame only. The repertoire has 100,000 to 150,000 clones, about 73% of them found once; the top ten carry about 3%. The sample consisted of PBMCs. These receptors were obtained from a human donor in good health. CDR3s include the opening cysteine and the closing phenylalanine or tryptophan. The D gene is left open where the match is weak. Size tells how often a clone was seen (once, few, many) or the class of an expanded clone, and some rows leave it out.

>NA|TRBJ1-2|TRBV29-1|TRBD1
CSDSGTGGAYGYTF
TGCAGCGACTCCGGGACAGGGGGCGCCTATGGCTACACCTTC
>once|TRBJ2-7|TRBV5-1|TRBD1
CASSLNTGTGGGEQYF
TGCGCCAGCAGCCTCAACACCGGGACAGGGGGCGGGGAGCAGTACTTC
>NA|TRBJ2-7|TRBV15|TRBD2
CATRKPGGGGEQYF
TGTGCCACGAGGAAGCCGGGAGGCGGGGGCGAGCAGTACTTC
>NA|TRBJ1-4|TRBV11-2|TRBD1
CASRGRGTADEKLFF
TGTGCCAGCAGGGGCAGGGGGACGGCGGATGAAAAACTGTTTTTT
>NA|TRBJ2-1|TRBV7-9|NA
CASSLSRVVNEQFF
TGTGCCAGCAGCTTGAGCAGGGTGGTCAATGAGCAGTTCTTC
>NA|TRBJ2-7|TRBV28|NA
CASSLSEQYRYEQYF
TGTGCCAGCAGTTTATCCGAACAGTACCGCTACGAGCAGTACTTC
>once|TRBJ2-5|TRBV6-4|NA
CASSEETQYF
TGTGCCAGCTCCGAAGAGACCCAGTACTTC
>NA|TRBJ1-1|TRBV19|NA
CASLTDLGADEAFF
TGTGCCAGTTTAACTGACTTGGGGGCGGATGAAGCTTTCTTT
>NA|TRBJ1-2|TRBV6-5|NA
CASSYSTEVYGYTF
TGTGCCAGCAGTTACTCAACAGAAGTCTATGGCTACACCTTC
>NA|TRBJ2-7|TRBV6-5|NA
CASSYSMGGQPYEQYF
TGTGCCAGCAGTTACTCGATGGGGGGACAGCCCTACGAGCAGTACTTC
>NA|TRBJ2-7|TRBV7-2|NA
CASSLRSRAVQGNEQYF
TGTGCCAGCAGCCTCCGTTCCCGGGCGGTCCAGGGAAACGAGCAGTACTTC
>NA|TRBJ2-7|TRBV11-2|TRBD1
CASSSGQGRYQYF
TGTGCCAGCAGCTCGGGACAGGGACGGTATCAGTACTTC
>NA|TRBJ1-1|TRBV6-5|TRBD1
CASSEVSGGTEAFF
TGTGCCAGCAGTGAGGTTTCAGGGGGCACTGAAGCTTTCTTT
>NA|TRBJ2-1|TRBV27|TRBD2
CASSLGLAGWDEQFF
TGTGCCAGCAGTTTGGGACTAGCGGGGTGGGATGAGCAGTTCTTC
>NA|TRBJ1-1|TRBV6-6|NA
CASSYLRGNTEAFF
TGTGCCAGCAGTTACCTCCGGGGGAACACTGAAGCTTTCTTT
>NA|TRBJ2-5|TRBV19|TRBD2
CASSAGLGWEETQYF
TGTGCCAGTAGTGCAGGACTAGGATGGGAAGAGACCCAGTACTTC
>NA|TRBJ2-3|TRBV6-5|TRBD2
CASRPSGGTLDTQYF
TGTGCCAGCAGGCCTAGCGGGGGGACCCTAGATACGCAGTATTTT
>few|TRBJ1-4|TRBV19|NA
CASTEEGGRLVATNEKLFF
TGTGCCAGTACAGAAGAGGGCGGCCGGCTAGTTGCAACTAATGAAAAACTGTTTTTT
>NA|TRBJ1-5|TRBV9|TRBD1
CASSARGTGNQPQHF
TGTGCCAGCAGCGCGAGAGGGACAGGTAATCAGCCCCAGCATTTT
>NA|TRBJ2-7|TRBV15|NA
CATSRDRGMPYEQYF
TGTGCCACCAGCAGAGATCGGGGGATGCCCTACGAGCAGTACTTC
>NA|TRBJ1-4|TRBV4-2|NA
CVSSQDERIPNEKLFF
TGTGTCAGCAGCCAAGATGAGCGGATCCCGAATGAAAAACTGTTTTTT
>NA|TRBJ2-1|TRBV5-1|TRBD1
CASSWTSGTGYNEQFF
TGCGCCAGCAGCTGGACCTCCGGGACAGGCTACAATGAGCAGTTCTTC
>NA|TRBJ2-6|TRBV4-2|NA
CASSQVGLSSGANVLTF
TGTGCCAGCAGCCAAGTGGGACTCAGCTCTGGGGCCAACGTCCTGACTTTC
>few|TRBJ1-1|TRBV7-8|TRBD1
CASSMGQGMHAFF
TGTGCCAGCAGCATGGGACAGGGGATGCACGCTTTCTTT
>medium-sized|TRBJ2-2|TRBV7-8|TRBD2
CASSLRLAGGPWTGELFF
TGTGCCAGCAGCTTACGACTAGCGGGAGGGCCATGGACCGGGGAGCTGTTTTTT
>few|TRBJ2-1|TRBV7-9|TRBD1
CASSLGQGGMGNEQFF
TGTGCCAGCAGCTTAGGACAGGGTGGTATGGGCAATGAGCAGTTCTTC
>NA|TRBJ2-7|TRBV29-1|TRBD2
CSVGIYVPRGVSTYEQYF
TGCAGCGTTGGGATCTACGTCCCACGGGGGGTTTCGACCTACGAGCAGTACTTC
>NA|TRBJ1-6|TRBV6-6|NA
CASSYAQGRNSPLHF
TGTGCCAGCAGTTACGCCCAGGGCCGGAATTCACCCCTCCACTTT
>NA|TRBJ2-3|TRBV5-4|TRBD2
CASSLAGGVDTQYF
TGTGCCAGCAGTCTGGCGGGGGGGGTTGATACGCAGTATTTT
>NA|TRBJ2-3|TRBV7-8|NA
CASSLAVVTSTDTQYF
TGTGCCAGCAGCTTAGCTGTGGTCACTAGCACAGATACGCAGTATTTT
>NA|TRBJ1-2|TRBV6-6|TRBD1
CASREQGGRANYGYTF
TGTGCCAGCAGAGAACAGGGGGGGAGAGCTAACTATGGCTACACCTTC
>NA|TRBJ2-2|TRBV14|NA
CASSPTTARTGELFF
TGTGCCAGCAGCCCCACGACAGCTCGCACCGGGGAGCTGTTTTTT
>NA|TRBJ2-1|TRBV11-2|TRBD2
CASSPISRTSSYEQFF
TGTGCCAGCAGCCCAATTTCCAGGACTAGCAGCTACGAGCAGTTCTTC
>once|TRBJ1-6|TRBV19|TRBD1
CASSIQGVYNSPLHF
TGTGCCAGTAGTATCCAGGGGGTCTATAATTCACCCCTCCACTTT
>NA|TRBJ2-1|TRBV27|TRBD2
CASRLGTSGEQFF
TGTGCCAGCAGACTCGGGACTAGCGGGGAGCAGTTCTTC
>NA|TRBJ2-3|TRBV7-9|TRBD1
CASYSPVGTGDTDTQYF
TGTGCCAGCTACTCTCCTGTAGGGACAGGGGACACAGATACGCAGTATTTT
>NA|TRBJ2-5|TRBV5-4|TRBD2
CASTRTGRIAGGRETQYF
TGTGCCAGCACGAGGACAGGGCGGATAGCGGGAGGGCGAGAGACCCAGTACTTC
>NA|TRBJ2-5|TRBV4-2|TRBD2
CASSTIRLAGGGETQYF
TGTGCCAGCAGCACTATCAGACTAGCGGGGGGAGGAGAGACCCAGTACTTC
>NA|TRBJ1-3|TRBV28|NA
CAGSSLGGRWADTIYF
TGTGCCGGCAGTAGCCTCGGGGGAAGGTGGGCGGACACCATATATTTT
>NA|TRBJ2-7|TRBV5-1|TRBD2
CASSPSGLAGAEQYF
TGCGCCAGCAGCCCCTCCGGACTAGCGGGGGCCGAGCAGTACTTC
>NA|TRBJ1-1|TRBV7-2|TRBD1
CASSQGTVPLRGTEAFF
TGTGCCAGCAGCCAAGGGACAGTCCCGCTTCGGGGCACTGAAGCTTTCTTT
>NA|TRBJ1-6|TRBV4-2|TRBD1
CASSQTGGIRSSPLHF
TGTGCCAGCAGCCAAACAGGGGGCATCCGTAGTTCACCCCTCCACTTT
>NA|TRBJ1-1|TRBV27|NA
CASSSGVTEAFF
TGTGCCAGCTCTAGCGGGGTCACTGAAGCTTTCTTT
>NA|TRBJ2-7|TRBV9|TRBD2
CASSAVGGYEQYF
TGTGCCAGCAGCGCCGTCGGGGGGTACGAGCAGTACTTC
>NA|TRBJ2-1|TRBV7-3|TRBD1
CASSIVTGEQFF
TGTGCCAGCAGCATCGTGACAGGGGAGCAGTTCTTC
>NA|TRBJ1-1|TRBV15|NA
CATSRDNWNTEAFF
TGTGCCACCAGCAGAGATAATTGGAACACTGAAGCTTTCTTT
>NA|TRBJ1-5|TRBV19|NA
CASSILGQGYQPQHF
TGTGCCAGTAGTATATTAGGGCAGGGTTATCAGCCCCAGCATTTT
>NA|TRBJ1-3|TRBV27|NA
CASSFAGRGNTIYF
TGTGCCAGCAGTTTCGCAGGGCGAGGAAACACCATATATTTT
>NA|TRBJ2-7|TRBV7-9|NA
CSSSPRTYEQYF
TGTTCCAGCAGTCCCAGAACCTACGAGCAGTACTTC
>NA|TRBJ1-5|TRBV7-9|NA
CASSLFTGLYSNQPQHF
TGTGCCAGCAGCTTATTTACGGGACTCTATAGCAATCAGCCCCAGCATTTT
>NA|TRBJ2-7|TRBV6-5|TRBD1
CASSSLTGAVSYEQYF
TGTGCCAGCAGTTCCCTAACAGGGGCGGTCTCCTACGAGCAGTACTTC
>NA|TRBJ2-1|TRBV4-1|NA
CASSQDRLEGEQFF
TGCGCCAGCAGCCAAGATCGTTTGGAGGGCGAGCAGTTCTTC
>NA|TRBJ2-5|TRBV2|NA
CASSRGIQETQYF
TGTGCCAGCAGTAGGGGAATCCAAGAGACCCAGTACTTC
>NA|TRBJ2-7|TRBV7-6|TRBD1
CASSGDRGYEQYF
TGTGCCAGCAGCGGGGACAGGGGGTACGAGCAGTACTTC
>NA|TRBJ2-3|TRBV7-2|TRBD2
CASSYGGGPGDTQYF
TGTGCCAGCAGCTACGGGGGGGGCCCCGGGGATACGCAGTATTTT
>NA|TRBJ1-4|TRBV5-4|NA
CASSGGASNEKLFF
TGTGCCAGCAGCGGCGGGGCCTCTAATGAAAAACTGTTTTTT
>few|TRBJ1-2|TRBV5-4|NA
CASTPRGGAYGYTF
TGTGCCAGCACGCCGAGGGGAGGGGCCTATGGCTACACCTTC